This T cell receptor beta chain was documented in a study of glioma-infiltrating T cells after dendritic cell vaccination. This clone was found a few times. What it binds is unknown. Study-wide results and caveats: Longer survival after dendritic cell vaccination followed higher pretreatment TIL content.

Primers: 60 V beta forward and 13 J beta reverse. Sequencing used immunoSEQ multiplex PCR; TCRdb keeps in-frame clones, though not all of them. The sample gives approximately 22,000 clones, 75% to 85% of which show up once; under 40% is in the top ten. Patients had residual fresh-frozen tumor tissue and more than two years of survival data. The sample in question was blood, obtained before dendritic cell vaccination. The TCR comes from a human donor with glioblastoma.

CDR3 in amino acids: CASSLIIGLGDNEQFF. DNA of the CDR3: TGTGCCAGCAGCTTGATTATTGGACTAGGAGACAATGAGCAGTTCTTC. This chain joins TRBV5-5 and TRBJ2-1; 7 bases fit TRBD2. Losses at the gene ends were 1 base for V and 5 bases for J; bases not matched to a gene: 9. The CDR3 is 16 residues long. Germline V CDR1 and CDR2: SGHKS, YYEKEE (reference sequence). Variable domain in full (rest from reference TRBV5-5 and TRBJ2-1): DAGVTQSPTHLIKTRGQQVTLRCSPISGHKSVSWYQQVLGQGPQFIFQYYEKEERGRGNFPDRFSARQFPNYSSELNVNALLLGDSALYLCASSLIIGLGDNEQFFGPGTRLTVL.